This is a list of T cell receptor beta chains from one sample in a study of CD8 T cells in Susac syndrome. Each CDR3 protein gets one entry after TCRdb re-called the immunoSEQ multiplex PCR reads with MiXCR. The data contain roughly 100,000 distinct CDR3 sequences, 85% to 95% of them singletons. The sequencing sample was made of CD4+ T cells from PBMCs. Receptors originate from a human donor with Susac syndrome. Each CDR3 is given with its conserved first and last residue. A D gene is named only where the DNA matches it firmly. Clone size is given for some rows only: seen once, a few or many times, or a class if the clone is expanded.

d_gene: TRBD2; j_gene: TRBJ2-1; v_gene: TRBV5-1; abundance: -; CDR3aa: CASSLGLAENNEQFF; CDR3nt: TGCGCCAGCAGCTTGGGCCTAGCGGAAAACAATGAGCAGTTCTTC
d_gene: -; j_gene: TRBJ1-2; v_gene: TRBV29-1; abundance: once; CDR3aa: CSVFGLRVGYGYTF; CDR3nt: TGCAGCGTTTTTGGACTGAGGGTGGGCTATGGCTACACCTTC
d_gene: TRBD2; j_gene: TRBJ2-1; v_gene: TRBV28; abundance: once; CDR3aa: CASSLPFVRSGAAGYNEQFF; CDR3nt: TGTGCCAGCAGTTTACCCTTTGTCCGAAGCGGGGCGGCTGGGTACAATGAGCAGTTCTTC
d_gene: -; j_gene: TRBJ2-3; v_gene: TRBV12-3/TRBV12-4; abundance: -; CDR3aa: CASGRGGTDTQYF; CDR3nt: TGTGCCAGCGGGCGCGGGGGCACAGATACGCAGTATTTT
d_gene: -; j_gene: TRBJ2-5; v_gene: TRBV9; abundance: once; CDR3aa: CASSVEPTGETQYF; CDR3nt: TGTGCCAGCAGCGTAGAGCCCACGGGAGAGACCCAGTACTTC
d_gene: -; j_gene: TRBJ2-1; v_gene: TRBV2; abundance: -; CDR3aa: CASSEMDEQFF; CDR3nt: TGTGCCAGCAGTGAAATGGATGAGCAGTTCTTC
d_gene: TRBD2; j_gene: TRBJ2-5; v_gene: TRBV2; abundance: -; CDR3aa: CASSPPSGGSRTQYF; CDR3nt: TGTGCCAGCAGCCCACCTAGCGGGGGGTCCCGGACCCAGTACTTC
d_gene: -; j_gene: TRBJ2-2; v_gene: TRBV12-3/TRBV12-4; abundance: -; CDR3aa: CASSAYRGELFF; CDR3nt: TGTGCCAGCAGTGCATACAGGGGGGAGCTGTTTTTT
d_gene: -; j_gene: TRBJ2-2; v_gene: TRBV7-3; abundance: -; CDR3aa: CASSLIRSNTGELFF; CDR3nt: TGTGCCAGCAGCTTAATCCGGTCGAACACCGGGGAGCTGTTTTTT
d_gene: TRBD2; j_gene: TRBJ2-5; v_gene: TRBV6-5; abundance: -; CDR3aa: CASRAGGKIGETQYF; CDR3nt: TGTGCCAGCAGAGCGGGGGGGAAGATCGGAGAGACCCAGTACTTC
d_gene: -; j_gene: TRBJ2-3; v_gene: TRBV6-5; abundance: -; CDR3aa: CASFLRPTDTQYF; CDR3nt: TGTGCCAGCTTCTTGCGGCCGACAGATACGCAGTATTTT
d_gene: TRBD2; j_gene: TRBJ2-3; v_gene: TRBV24-1; abundance: -; CDR3aa: CATSDRTSGVADTQYF; CDR3nt: TGTGCCACCAGTGATCGGACTAGCGGGGTCGCAGATACGCAGTATTTT
d_gene: TRBD2; j_gene: TRBJ2-2; v_gene: TRBV11-2; abundance: -; CDR3aa: CASSWGLAGDDTGELFF; CDR3nt: TGTGCCAGCAGCTGGGGACTAGCGGGGGACGACACCGGGGAGCTGTTTTTT
d_gene: -; j_gene: TRBJ2-2; v_gene: TRBV5-4; abundance: -; CDR3aa: CASSLTSSRTGELFF; CDR3nt: TGTGCCAGCAGCCTCACCAGTTCGAGGACCGGGGAGCTGTTTTTT
d_gene: -; j_gene: TRBJ1-5; v_gene: TRBV20-1; abundance: -; CDR3aa: CSAVKSGRGQPQHF; CDR3nt: TGCAGTGCTGTAAAATCAGGGAGAGGACAGCCCCAGCATTTT
d_gene: -; j_gene: TRBJ2-5; v_gene: TRBV6-6; abundance: -; CDR3aa: CASSYLGLQETQYF; CDR3nt: TGTGCCAGCAGTTATTTGGGACTTCAAGAGACCCAGTACTTC
d_gene: -; j_gene: TRBJ1-5; v_gene: TRBV3-1; abundance: -; CDR3aa: CASSPGTGPSGISGNQPQHF; CDR3nt: TGTGCCAGCAGCCCTGGGACGGGACCCTCTGGTATTAGCGGCAATCAGCCCCAGCATTTT
d_gene: TRBD1; j_gene: TRBJ2-7; v_gene: TRBV6-6; abundance: -; CDR3aa: CASSYKGQDSSYEQYF; CDR3nt: TGTGCCAGCAGTTACAAGGGACAGGACAGCTCCTACGAGCAGTACTTC
d_gene: TRBD1; j_gene: TRBJ2-3; v_gene: TRBV20-1; abundance: -; CDR3aa: CSATPGQGAGDTQYF; CDR3nt: TGCAGTGCTACTCCAGGACAGGGGGCTGGAGATACGCAGTATTTT
d_gene: TRBD1; j_gene: TRBJ2-6; v_gene: TRBV30; abundance: -; CDR3aa: CAWTSGGAGANVLTF; CDR3nt: TGTGCCTGGACTTCAGGGGGCGCTGGGGCCAACGTCCTGACTTTC
d_gene: -; j_gene: TRBJ2-7; v_gene: TRBV28; abundance: -; CDR3aa: CASSPPIYEQYF; CDR3nt: TGTGCCAGCAGTCCCCCAATCTACGAGCAGTACTTC
d_gene: -; j_gene: TRBJ1-1; v_gene: TRBV20-1; abundance: -; CDR3aa: CSAKEGPGEAFF; CDR3nt: TGCAGTGCTAAGGAGGGACCGGGTGAAGCTTTCTTT
d_gene: TRBD1; j_gene: TRBJ2-1; v_gene: TRBV5-1; abundance: -; CDR3aa: CASSLARTGGNEQFF; CDR3nt: TGCGCCAGCAGCTTGGCCAGGACAGGCGGCAATGAGCAGTTCTTC
d_gene: -; j_gene: TRBJ1-6; v_gene: TRBV18; abundance: -; CDR3aa: CASSPKDNSPLHF; CDR3nt: TGTGCCAGCTCACCCAAGGACAATTCACCCCTCCACTTT
d_gene: -; j_gene: TRBJ2-1; v_gene: TRBV14; abundance: -; CDR3aa: CASSQRGAGVYEQFF; CDR3nt: TGTGCCAGCAGCCAACGGGGGGCCGGTGTTTATGAGCAGTTCTTC
d_gene: -; j_gene: TRBJ2-5; v_gene: TRBV6-6; abundance: -; CDR3aa: CASLRGGPQETQYF; CDR3nt: TGTGCCAGCCTTCGGGGCGGTCCCCAAGAGACCCAGTACTTC
d_gene: -; j_gene: TRBJ2-2; v_gene: TRBV9; abundance: -; CDR3aa: CASSPRGGPHTGELFF; CDR3nt: TGTGCCAGCAGCCCAAGAGGGGGGCCTCACACCGGGGAGCTGTTTTTT
d_gene: TRBD2; j_gene: TRBJ2-4; v_gene: TRBV4-1; abundance: -; CDR3aa: CASSQGIAGGLAKNIQYF; CDR3nt: TGCGCCAGCAGCCAGGGGATAGCGGGGGGCTTAGCCAAAAACATTCAGTACTTC
d_gene: -; j_gene: TRBJ1-6; v_gene: TRBV20-1; abundance: -; CDR3aa: CSAPTDVNSPLHF; CDR3nt: TGCAGTGCTCCGACAGATGTAAATTCACCCCTCCACTTT
d_gene: TRBD1; j_gene: TRBJ1-4; v_gene: TRBV18; abundance: -; CDR3aa: CASSRDRGRGEKLFF; CDR3nt: TGTGCCAGCTCAAGGGACAGGGGGCGCGGAGAAAAACTGTTTTTT
d_gene: -; j_gene: TRBJ1-2; v_gene: TRBV28; abundance: -; CDR3aa: CASSYIRYGYTF; CDR3nt: TGTGCCAGCAGTTATATACGCTATGGCTACACCTTC
d_gene: TRBD1; j_gene: TRBJ1-2; v_gene: TRBV29-1; abundance: -; CDR3aa: CSAGTGEANYGYTF; CDR3nt: TGCAGCGCCGGGACAGGGGAAGCTAACTATGGCTACACCTTC
d_gene: TRBD2; j_gene: TRBJ2-2; v_gene: TRBV7-2; abundance: -; CDR3aa: CASSRVVGGTNTGELFF; CDR3nt: TGTGCCAGCAGCCGGGTGGTGGGGGGGACGAACACCGGGGAGCTGTTTTTT
d_gene: -; j_gene: TRBJ2-1; v_gene: TRBV14; abundance: -; CDR3aa: CASSQDQRQRNNEQFF; CDR3nt: TGTGCCAGCAGCCAAGATCAGCGACAGAGAAACAATGAGCAGTTCTTC
d_gene: -; j_gene: TRBJ1-5; v_gene: TRBV3-1; abundance: -; CDR3aa: CASSGNRAGSNQPQHF; CDR3nt: TGTGCCAGCAGCGGGAACAGGGCAGGGAGCAATCAGCCCCAGCATTTT
d_gene: -; j_gene: TRBJ2-1; v_gene: TRBV29-1; abundance: -; CDR3aa: CSVPRGTGSYNEQFF; CDR3nt: TGCAGCGTACCCCGGGGGACGGGCTCCTACAATGAGCAGTTCTTC
d_gene: -; j_gene: TRBJ1-6; v_gene: TRBV27; abundance: -; CDR3aa: CASSLDLLSSYNSPLHF; CDR3nt: TGTGCCAGCAGTTTGGACTTATTAAGCTCCTATAATTCACCCCTCCACTTT
d_gene: -; j_gene: TRBJ2-7; v_gene: TRBV27; abundance: -; CDR3aa: CASSLLGTYEQYF; CDR3nt: TGTGCCAGCAGTTTACTAGGGACCTACGAGCAGTACTTC
d_gene: -; j_gene: TRBJ1-2; v_gene: TRBV18; abundance: -; CDR3aa: CASSPLDTQPYGYTF; CDR3nt: TGTGCCAGCTCACCACTCGACACCCAACCCTATGGCTACACCTTC
d_gene: -; j_gene: TRBJ2-7; v_gene: TRBV6-1; abundance: once; CDR3aa: CASGSTPIPYEQYF; CDR3nt: TGTGCCAGCGGGTCGACTCCCATCCCCTACGAGCAGTACTTC
d_gene: -; j_gene: TRBJ1-5; v_gene: TRBV7-2; abundance: -; CDR3aa: CASSPSNQPQHF; CDR3nt: TGTGCCAGCAGCCCCAGCAATCAGCCCCAGCATTTT
d_gene: TRBD2; j_gene: TRBJ2-1; v_gene: TRBV12-3/TRBV12-4; abundance: -; CDR3aa: CASSPREAGENYNEQFF; CDR3nt: TGTGCCAGCAGTCCAAGAGAAGCGGGGGAGAACTACAATGAGCAGTTCTTC
d_gene: -; j_gene: TRBJ2-2; v_gene: TRBV9; abundance: -; CDR3aa: CASSVGGTNTGELFF; CDR3nt: TGTGCCAGCAGCGTAGGCGGGACGAACACCGGGGAGCTGTTTTTT
d_gene: TRBD1; j_gene: TRBJ2-5; v_gene: TRBV5-1; abundance: once; CDR3aa: CASSSPDRVETQYF; CDR3nt: TGCGCCAGCAGCTCCCCCGACAGGGTAGAGACCCAGTACTTC
d_gene: TRBD2; j_gene: TRBJ2-5; v_gene: TRBV12-3/TRBV12-4; abundance: -; CDR3aa: CASSPGLAGGEETQYF; CDR3nt: TGTGCCAGCAGTCCAGGACTAGCGGGGGGGGAAGAGACCCAGTACTTC
d_gene: -; j_gene: TRBJ2-2; v_gene: TRBV4-1; abundance: -; CDR3aa: CASSQVGTGELFF; CDR3nt: TGCGCCAGCAGCCAAGTGGGCACCGGGGAGCTGTTTTTT
d_gene: TRBD2; j_gene: TRBJ2-5; v_gene: TRBV7-2; abundance: -; CDR3aa: CASSPSGGGAWETQYF; CDR3nt: TGTGCCAGCAGCCCCTCCGGCGGGGGGGCCTGGGAGACCCAGTACTTC
d_gene: -; j_gene: TRBJ1-1; v_gene: TRBV28; abundance: once; CDR3aa: CASIGQHTEAFF; CDR3nt: TGTGCCAGCATTGGACAGCACACTGAAGCTTTCTTT
d_gene: -; j_gene: TRBJ2-5; v_gene: TRBV30; abundance: once; CDR3aa: CALLQETQYF; CDR3nt: TGTGCCTTACTACAAGAGACCCAGTACTTC
d_gene: -; j_gene: TRBJ2-1; v_gene: TRBV20-1; abundance: -; CDR3aa: CSASEDPYEQFF; CDR3nt: TGCAGTGCTAGTGAGGATCCCTATGAGCAGTTCTTC